The rows below give T cell receptor beta chains drawn from one sample of a study of blood T cell repertoires in COVID-19. Clones were read by immunoSEQ multiplex PCR, and TCRdb kept only the in-frame ones, dropping some. The sample consists of approximately 210,000 clones, approximately 90% of them appearing once. The sample taken for sequencing was peripheral blood. The receptors stem from a human donor in a cohort sampled during active COVID-19. CDR3s include the opening cysteine and the closing phenylalanine or tryptophan. Fields, in order: J gene, clone size, V gene, CDR3 protein. Where a row states a size, it is once, few, many or the class of an expanded clone; other rows omit it.

TRBJ2-7	-	TRBV11-2	CASSQGAGFTYEQYF
TRBJ2-5	-	TRBV7-6	CASSSRPGQGAIKTQYF
TRBJ1-1	-	TRBV19	CASSIEGGFGTEAFF
TRBJ1-2	-	TRBV2	CASRRPGLDYGYTF
TRBJ1-2	few	TRBV5-6	CASSHAGIDYGYTF
TRBJ1-1	-	TRBV11-3	CASSRLTGSEAFF
TRBJ1-5	once	TRBV5-1	CASSLNTGGGQPQHF
TRBJ1-2	-	TRBV28	CASSGRGQYGYTF
TRBJ2-7	-	TRBV15	CATSRDSGTGGKEQYF
TRBJ2-1	once	TRBV10-3	CAISDPGQPHVAQFF
TRBJ1-1	-	TRBV12-3/TRBV12-4	CASILTGRGEAFF
TRBJ2-5	-	TRBV3-1/TRBV3-2	CASSRGQFEETQYF
TRBJ2-5	-	TRBV2	CASSDTRGGAETQYF
TRBJ2-3	-	TRBV4-3	CASSQEVSRGADTQYF
TRBJ1-6	-	TRBV5-1	CASSLGQGGAPLHF
TRBJ2-5	-	TRBV3-1/TRBV3-2	CASSQVRFRALGGTEETQYF
TRBJ2-1	-	TRBV27	CASKLRDYSYNEQFF
TRBJ1-1	-	TRBV10-3	CAISDTGQGAEAFF
TRBJ1-1	-	TRBV5-1	CASSRDTNTEAFF
TRBJ2-1	once	TRBV18	CASSPSGGGTYNEQFF
TRBJ2-7	-	TRBV29-1	CSVTTEAGFSYEQYF
TRBJ2-1	-	TRBV28	CASSSDRKAGGQSSNEQFF
TRBJ1-4	-	TRBV2	CASSAQGFNEKLFF
TRBJ2-2	-	TRBV30	CAWGLEYGELFF
TRBJ1-1	-	TRBV18	CASSPLRETEAFF
TRBJ1-2	-	TRBV3-1/TRBV3-2	CASSRGGNYGYTF
TRBJ1-2	-	TRBV5-1	CASSFDRAGGGYTF
TRBJ1-6	-	TRBV5-1	CASSLAGQGTNSPLHF
TRBJ2-7	-	TRBV7-8	CASSFPRSEQYF
TRBJ2-6	-	TRBV5-4	CASSLGAPSGANVLTF
TRBJ1-1	-	TRBV7-9	CASSPPSGAANKAFF
TRBJ1-5	-	TRBV2	CASSGQGGDQPQHF
TRBJ2-1	-	TRBV4-3	CASSQDEARAGVASNEQFF
TRBJ1-1	-	TRBV15	CATSSFGTRLEAFF
TRBJ2-4	-	TRBV5-1	CASSLGGKASDIQYF
TRBJ1-3	-	TRBV6-1	CASSEAPGASENTIYF
TRBJ1-5	-	TRBV21-1	CASSKASSISDSASCQPQHF
TRBJ1-1	-	TRBV30	CAWSQRGTGETEAFF
TRBJ2-2	-	TRBV5-5	CASSRDSANTGELFF
TRBJ2-2	once	TRBV5-1	CASSRELRGSGELFF
TRBJ2-1	-	TRBV3-1/TRBV3-2	CASSHLAVQFF
TRBJ2-7	few	TRBV30	CAWSNGGINEQYF
TRBJ2-1	-	TRBV12-3/TRBV12-4	CASSKLTSLEQFF
TRBJ1-2	-	TRBV7-9	CASSSQGEGYTF
TRBJ1-2	-	TRBV6-5	CASSYSKSRGDGYTF
TRBJ2-3	-	TRBV5-4	CASSLGGLAGHTDTQYF
TRBJ2-7	-	TRBV5-1	CASSLGGGEYEQYF
TRBJ2-7	-	TRBV10-3	CAISESGRSYEQYF
TRBJ2-7	-	TRBV7-9	CASSLEGGEQYF